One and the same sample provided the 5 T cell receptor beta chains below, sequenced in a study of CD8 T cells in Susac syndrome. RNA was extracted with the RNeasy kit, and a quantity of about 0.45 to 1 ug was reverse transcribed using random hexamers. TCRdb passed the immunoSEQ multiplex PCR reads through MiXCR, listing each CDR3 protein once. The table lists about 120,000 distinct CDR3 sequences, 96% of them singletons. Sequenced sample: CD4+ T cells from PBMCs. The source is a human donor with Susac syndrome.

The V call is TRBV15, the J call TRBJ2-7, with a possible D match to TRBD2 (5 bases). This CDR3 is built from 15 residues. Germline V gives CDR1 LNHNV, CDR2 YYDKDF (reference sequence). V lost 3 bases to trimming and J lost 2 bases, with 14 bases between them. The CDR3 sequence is CATSSSGEYTYEQYF. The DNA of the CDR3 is TGTGCCACCAGCAGTTCCGGGGAGTACACCTACGAGCAGTACTTC.

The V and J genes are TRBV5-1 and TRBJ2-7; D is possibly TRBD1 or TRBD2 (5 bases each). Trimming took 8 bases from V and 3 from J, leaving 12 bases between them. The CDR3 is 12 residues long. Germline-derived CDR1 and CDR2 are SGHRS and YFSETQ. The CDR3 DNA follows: TGCGCCAGTCGGGACGGGAACTACGAGCAGTACTTC. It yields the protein CASRDGNYEQYF.

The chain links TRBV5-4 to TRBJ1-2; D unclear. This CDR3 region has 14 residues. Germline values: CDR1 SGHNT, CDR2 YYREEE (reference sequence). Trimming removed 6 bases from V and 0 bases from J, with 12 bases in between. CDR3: CASKFWQSNYGYTF. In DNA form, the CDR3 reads TGTGCCAGCAAGTTTTGGCAGTCTAACTATGGCTACACCTTC.

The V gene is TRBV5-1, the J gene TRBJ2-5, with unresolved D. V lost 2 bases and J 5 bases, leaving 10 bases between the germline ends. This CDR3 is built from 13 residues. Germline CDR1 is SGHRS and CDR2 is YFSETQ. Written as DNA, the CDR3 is TGCGCCAGCAGCTTATTTGGCCACGAGACCCAGTACTTC. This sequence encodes CASSLFGHETQYF.

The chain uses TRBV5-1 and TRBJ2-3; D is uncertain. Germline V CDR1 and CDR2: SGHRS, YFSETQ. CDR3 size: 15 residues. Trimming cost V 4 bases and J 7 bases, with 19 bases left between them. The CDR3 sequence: CASSTEMGGRNTQYF. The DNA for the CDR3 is TGCGCCAGCAGCACGGAAATGGGCGGAAGAAATACGCAGTATTTT.